The entry below describes one T cell receptor beta chain. Its cognate antigen is unknown. The germline gives CDR1 MNHEY, CDR2 SVGAGI. This CDR3 is built from 14 residues. Trimming left V 2 bases short and J 5 bases short, with 12 bases between. The data were taken from a study of OX40 agonist ivuxolimab in advanced cancers. Profiling relied on immunoSEQ multiplex PCR, and the TCRdb table lists in-frame clones only, not all of them. The table has 65,000 to 95,000 clones, roughly 90% seen once. Study-level findings and limits: Specificity for antigen went undetermined in the expanded peripheral T cells.

The sequence was obtained from an adult with an advanced solid tumor such as melanoma, head and neck, liver or kidney cancer. The input for sequencing was CD4+ or CD8+ T cells sorted from blood, taken in a trial of the OX40 agonist ivuxolimab. The V gene is TRBV6-5, the J gene TRBJ2-5; D gene ambiguous. The CDR3 sequence is CASSYPRGSETQYF. CDR3 nucleotide sequence: TGTGCCAGCAGTTACCCTCGCGGTTCCGAGACCCAGTACTTC.